The 14 T cell receptor beta chains below all came from one sample that was sequenced in a study of neurological immune-mediated disorders. Each CDR3 protein is one row after TCRdb ran MiXCR on the 5' RACE reads. The sample holds 66,000 or so distinct CDR3 sequences; around 3% are singletons and the top ten take under 4.5%. Sequenced material: PBMCs. Receptors originate from a man in his forties with multiple sclerosis.

This clonotype was seen many times. This chain connects TRBV9 to TRBJ2-7; D unclear. Between the trimmed V and J ends, which lost 0 bases and 3 bases, there was a span of 10 bases. The V gene's germline CDR1 is SGDLS and CDR2 YYNGEE. CDR3 length: 14 residues. The CDR3 loop is CASSVGTLGYEQYF. In DNA, the CDR3 is TGTGCCAGCAGCGTAGGTACGCTCGGCTACGAGCAGTACTTC.

The table lists this clonotype with a few counts. This may be a read error: a much more frequent sequence differs by one nucleotide. The gene calls are TRBV20-1 and TRBJ1-1, with 7 bases matching TRBD1. Trimming cost V 5 bases and J 1 base; bases outside gene matches: 7. The germline V gene encodes CDR1 DFQATT and CDR2 SNEGSKA (reference sequence). CDR3 length: 14 amino acids. CDR3 DNA: TGCAGTGCTCACAGGGAGGGGGCGAACACTGAAGCTTTCTTT. Translation: CSAHREGANTEAFF.

This clonotype was recorded many times. The chain couples TRBV9 to TRBJ1-4; D gene unclear. Germline V gene data show CDR1 as SGDLS and CDR2 as YYNGEE. This CDR3 is 15 amino acids long. V was pared by 2 bases and J by 6 bases, with 14 bases between. Here the CDR3 reads CASSVSGDTYEKLFF. Here the CDR3 DNA reads TGTGCCAGCAGCGTGTCCGGAGATACATATGAAAAACTGTTTTTT.

This clonotype showed up many times. This rearrangement joins TRBV20-1 to TRBJ2-7; weak D call: TRBD2 (6 bases). The V gene lost 1 base and the J gene lost 6 bases, with 13 bases spanning the gap. From germline, CDR1 is DFQATT and CDR2 SNEGSKA (reference sequence). The CDR3 contains 13 residues. CDR3 loop: CSARVGGGVEQYF. CDR3 DNA: TGCAGTGCTAGAGTCGGGGGAGGCGTCGAGCAGTACTTC.

There are many counts of this clonotype. The genes are TRBV25-1 and TRBJ1-1; D is uncertain. The germline gives CDR1 MGHDK, CDR2 SYGVNS. The CDR3 contains 13 residues. V gave up 3 bases and J gave up 3 bases, with 8 bases separating them. CDR3 DNA sequence: TGTGCCAGCAGTGACCTAAGGGACACTGAAGCTTTCTTT. Its translation: CASSDLRDTEAFF.

This clonotype was picked up many times. The CDR3 region has the DNA TGTGCCAGCAGTTTAGCTCCAGGGAACACTGAAGCTTTCTTT. It codes for CASSLAPGNTEAFF. The rearrangement uses TRBV12-3 or TRBV12-4 and TRBJ1-1; D remains ambiguous. There are 14 residues in the CDR3. Trimming took off 0 bases at V and 1 base at J, with 6 bases between the two ends.

Comment on this clonotype: A much larger clone lies a single base off, so this may be a read error. The V gene is TRBV6-5, the J gene TRBJ1-1; D is possibly TRBD1 (6 bases). Trimming stripped 7 bases from V and 1 base from J, with 10 bases between. CDR1 and CDR2 (germline): MNHEY, SVGAGI. This CDR3 contains 13 residues. In DNA, the CDR3 is TGTGCCAGCATCGGGGGCGGGAACACTGAAGCTTTCTTT. Its protein product is CASIGGGNTEAFF.

This clonotype was observed many times. V usage is TRBV3-1 and J usage is TRBJ1-2, with D hard to call. The CDR3 sequence is 14 residues long. V dropped 1 base and J dropped 1 base, with 7 bases sitting between them. Germline loops: CDR1 LGHDT, CDR2 YNNKEL (reference sequence). CDR3 sequence (DNA): TGTGCCAGCAGCCAAGTGGAGGGTAACTATGGCTACACCTTC. This encodes CASSQVEGNYGYTF.

This clonotype came up many times. This chain links TRBV7-6 with TRBJ1-1; a weak D match, TRBD1 (5 bases). The V gene lost 2 bases and the J gene lost 5 bases, with 9 bases spanning the gap. The CDR3 consists of 13 residues. Germline V CDR1 and CDR2: SGHVS, FNYEAQ. Here the CDR3 DNA reads TGTGCCAGCAGCTTAAGCCGGGGGACTGAAGCTTTCTTT. Translation: CASSLSRGTEAFF.

This clonotype was recorded many times. V gene TRBV7-2 combines with J gene TRBJ2-5, with 14 bases fitting TRBD2. The CDR3 loop spans 18 amino acids. Germline CDR1 is SGHTA and CDR2 is FQGNSA. The V gene end was trimmed by 2 bases and the J gene end by 5 bases; junction bases not matched to a gene: 10. CDR3 bases: TGTGCCAGCAGCTTACGACTAGCGGGAGGGCCCATACTCGAGACCCAGTACTTC. The encoded protein is CASSLRLAGGPILETQYF.

This clonotype was observed many times. CDR3 amino acids: CSARRTSRQETQYF. For the CDR3, the DNA is TGCAGTGCTAGGAGGACTAGCAGGCAAGAGACCCAGTACTTC. This chain uses TRBV20-1 with TRBJ2-5; 8 nucleotides match TRBD2. From germline, CDR1 is DFQATT and CDR2 SNEGSKA (reference sequence). V lost 3 bases to trimming and J lost 2 bases; unmatched junction nucleotides: 5. This CDR3 contains 14 residues.

This clonotype was observed at least ten times. V and J are TRBV25-1 and TRBJ2-3; 7 positions agree with TRBD2. Germline-derived CDR1 and CDR2 are MGHDK and SYGVNS. The CDR3 loop spans 15 amino acids. The trim removed 6 bases at V and 4 bases at J, leaving 10 bases unmatched. In nucleotides, the CDR3 is TGTGCCAGCAGGGGCTCGCGGGAGTCCCCAGATACGCAGTATTTT. Translating it yields CASRGSRESPDTQYF.

This clonotype was observed at least ten times. The chain carries TRBV5-1 and TRBJ2-7; 9 bases are a match to TRBD1. Germline V lookup: CDR1 SGHRS, CDR2 YFSETQ. The CDR3 has 14 residues. The V segment lost 4 bases and the J segment 4 bases; nucleotides outside the gene matches: 6. CDR3 protein: CASSTGQGSYEQYF. Here the CDR3 DNA reads TGCGCCAGCAGCACGGGACAGGGATCGTACGAGCAGTACTTC.

This clonotype was counted at least ten times. The V and J genes are TRBV20-1 and TRBJ1-2, with D maybe TRBD1 (5 bases). V was pared by 1 base and J by 2 bases, with 14 bases between. The length of the CDR3 is 15 residues. Germline lookup yields CDR1 DFQATT and CDR2 SNEGSKA (reference sequence). The CDR3 loop reads CSARVGIRGNYGYTF. CDR3 in DNA: TGCAGTGCTAGAGTAGGAATTCGGGGGAACTATGGCTACACCTTC.